These T cell receptor beta chains were read from a single sample in a study of shared clonotypes between healthy human individuals. Some clones are missing from TCRdb's copy, which holds only in-frame ones; the method was immunoSEQ multiplex PCR. The sample includes roughly 2.6 million clones, around nine tenths of them seen just once. Sequencing was performed on naive CD4+ T cells sorted from blood. The receptors here all came from a man aged 18 to 29 in good health. CDR3s include the opening cysteine and the closing phenylalanine or tryptophan. Fields, in order: V gene, J gene, CDR3 protein.

>TRBV30|TRBJ2-2
CAWSVPGGLGRNVF
>TRBV9|TRBJ2-3
CASSSGRGGDTQYF
>TRBV10-3|TRBJ1-1
CAISTGVNTEAFF
>TRBV5-1|TRBJ2-7
CASRKLAGGYEQYF
>TRBV5-4|TRBJ2-1
CASSLAQLAGITNEQFF
>TRBV27|TRBJ1-1
CASSPFFWGLDTEAFF
>TRBV5-4|TRBJ2-7
CASSLAGVSYEQYF
>TRBV4-3|TRBJ1-1
CASSRGGGGTEAFF
>TRBV29-1|TRBJ1-3
CSVEAGAGNTIYF
>TRBV6-5|TRBJ2-7
CASSYGAGFYEQYF
>TRBV19|TRBJ1-3
CASSIGGLGNTIYF
>TRBV6-5|TRBJ2-2
CASNRGISVTGELFF
>TRBV5-1|TRBJ1-4
CASSPQGPRGNEKLFF
>TRBV19|TRBJ2-1
CASSIMGQGSEQFF
>TRBV10-1|TRBJ1-4
CASSEGGSEKLFF
>TRBV7-9|TRBJ2-7
CASSSRGLAGVGEQYF
>TRBV28|TRBJ1-1
CASSLWDVRNTEAFF
>TRBV4-1|TRBJ2-1
CASSQRETVNNEQFF
>TRBV6-4|TRBJ2-2
CASSVENTGELFF
>TRBV12-2|TRBJ2-7
CASRLERRDSNYEQYF
>TRBV6-5|TRBJ2-7
CASTGTGGFEQYF
>TRBV28|TRBJ1-2
CASSLGVDYGYTF
>TRBV5-4|TRBJ2-7
CASSFGGTVPYEQYF
>TRBV27|TRBJ1-5
CASDSRASHQPQHF
>TRBV7-7|TRBJ2-5
CASSLSPSVGGETQYF
>TRBV7-7|TRBJ2-3
CASSFQPPGLAGDVGRDTQYF
>TRBV7-9|TRBJ2-1
CASSLESRGLGQFF
>TRBV4-3|TRBJ1-5
CASSQDLSGYQPQHF
>TRBV10-3|TRBJ2-7
CAITRGHTYEQYF
>TRBV27|TRBJ2-6
CASSQALDSSGANVLTF
>TRBV5-1|TRBJ2-3
CASSYRVIGYGDTQYF
>TRBV18|TRBJ1-1
CASSPTGGRTEAFF
>TRBV5-8|TRBJ1-4
CASSKRDRSTNEKLFF
>TRBV5-1|TRBJ2-2
CASSLFRDRGLGGELFF
>TRBV9|TRBJ2-1
CASSLNGLNEQFF
>TRBV27|TRBJ2-7
CASSVVIGAEQYF
>TRBV27|TRBJ2-6
CASSLRTAGANVLTF
>TRBV7-3|TRBJ2-3
CASSQAPGSPQYF
>TRBV5-1|TRBJ1-2
CASSFEGLPTTGYTF
>TRBV5-4|TRBJ2-5
CASSLGLAGFQETQYF
>TRBV19|TRBJ2-2
CASSSNPTAGELFF
>TRBV27|TRBJ2-1
CASSPLVGVVMLYNEQFF
>TRBV6-6|TRBJ1-2
CASSYSEQGETF
>TRBV18|TRBJ2-7
CASSPLPGGDEQYF
>TRBV14|TRBJ2-5
CASSHNQRGRRETQYF
>TRBV5-1|TRBJ2-2
CASSSGQGADTGELFF
>TRBV5-1|TRBJ2-3
CASSAPAGGGVTDTQYF
>TRBV4-1|TRBJ2-1
CASSQSTSGGYNEQFF
>TRBV12-5|TRBJ1-6
CASALINSPLHF
>TRBV6-6|TRBJ1-1
CASSYSAGLTEAFF
>TRBV5-8|TRBJ2-1
CASSPRWQGNGNEQFF
>TRBV28|TRBJ2-7
CASSTTGDEQYF
>TRBV19|TRBJ1-5
CASSIGGSYNQPQHF
>TRBV19|TRBJ1-2
CASSSTTSANYGYTF
>TRBV19|TRBJ1-5
CASTPDTGSSNQPQHF